What follows are 5 T cell receptor beta chains derived from one specimen sequenced in a study of vaccination effects on CD4 cells after COVID-19. Only in-frame clones appear in the TCRdb table, and some are missing; sequencing was by immunoSEQ multiplex PCR. The sample consists of approximately 20,000 clones, approximately 74% of them appearing once. Expansion of antigen-specific CD4+ T cells with viral peptide pools was carried out by the ViraFEST assay before sequencing. Investigators separated out CD4+ T cells once about eleven days of culture had passed. The infection with SARS-CoV-2 (confirmed by PCR) occurred in this person between March and December 2020. Their antigen targets remain unknown. This specimen consisted of CD4+ T cells from PBMCs cultured with SARS-CoV-2 spike peptides, obtained before COVID-19 vaccination. These receptors were obtained from a human donor who had a prior SARS-CoV-2 infection.

V usage is TRBV27 and J usage is TRBJ2-7; 10 bases are shared with TRBD2. After removal of 3 bases from V and 2 bases from J, the junction contained 4 bases not matched to a gene. This CDR3 region has 15 residues. Germline V lookup: CDR1 MNHEY, CDR2 SMNVEV (reference sequence). CDR3 nucleotides: TGTGCCAGCAGTTTTGGGCTAGCGGGAGCCTACGAGCAGTACTTC. Its translation is CASSFGLAGAYEQYF.

The J gene is TRBJ2-7, the V gene TRBV3-1 (or the pseudogene TRBV3-2), with D possibly being TRBD1 (6 bases). Deletions cut 0 bases from V and 2 bases from J, with 14 bases between. Germline CDR1 LGHDT, CDR2 YNNKEL (reference sequence). CDR3 length: 16 residues. In DNA, the CDR3 is TGTGCCAGCAGCCAAGATGGGGACAACCGTCCCTACGAGCAGTACTTC. This codes for CASSQDGDNRPYEQYF.

This sequence joins TRBV27 and TRBJ2-2; TRBD2 matches 8 bases. V was clipped by 6 bases and J by 3 bases; unmatched bases: 6. CDR3 length equals 15 residues. Germline assignment: CDR1 MNHEY and CDR2 SMNVEV (reference sequence). Written as DNA, the CDR3 is TGTGCCAGCAGCCGACGGGGGGGGGACACCGGGGAGCTGTTTTTT. Amino acids: CASSRRGGDTGELFF.

The rearrangement uses TRBV15 and TRBJ2-3; unclear D gene. V was pared by 3 bases and J by 8 bases, with 9 bases between. The CDR3 is 12 residues long. Per the germline V gene, CDR1 is LNHNV and CDR2 is YYDKDF (reference sequence). CDR3 sequence reads: CATSSRGATQYF. CDR3 sequence (DNA): TGTGCCACCAGCAGCCGCGGAGCTACGCAGTATTTT.

This clone was seen a single time. The chain joins TRBV9 to TRBJ2-1; D not resolved. V was pared by 2 bases and J by 0 bases, with 6 bases between. The CDR3 loop spans 14 amino acids. Germline V lookup: CDR1 SGDLS, CDR2 YYNGEE. Written as DNA, the CDR3 is TGTGCCAGCAGCGTCGGTAGCTCCTACAATGAGCAGTTCTTC. Its translation is CASSVGSSYNEQFF. Based on the CDR3 plus reference TRBV9 and TRBJ2-1, the full variable domain is DSGVTQTPKHLITATGQRVTLRCSPRSGDLSVYWYQQSLDQGLQFLIQYYNGEERAKGNILERFSAQQFPDLHSELNLSSLELGDSALYFCASSVGSSYNEQFFGPGTRLTVL.